This entry features one T cell receptor beta chain sequence. The antigen is unknown. The data belong to a study of T cell responses to AZD1222 COVID-19 vaccine. Whole-study results and caveats: It should be noted that donors were predominantly white British and more often female, and clonal diversity was possibly underestimated.

Only in-frame clones appear in the TCRdb table, and some are missing; sequencing was by immunoSEQ multiplex PCR. The table shows approximately 190,000 clones, with 80% to 90% occurring only once. Germline CDR1 MDHEN, CDR2 SYDVKM. The trim removed 4 bases at V and 7 bases at J, leaving 8 bases unmatched. The CDR3 has 15 residues. The sequence was collected from an adult in good health. This material consisted of peripheral blood, taken on day 0 of MenACWY control vaccination. The chain employs TRBV28 and TRBJ2-1, with 9 nucleotides matching TRBD1. The CDR3 DNA follows: TGTGCCAGCAGTTCCGCCGGGACAGGGAAAAATGAGCAGTTCTTC. Protein product: CASSSAGTGKNEQFF.